This T cell receptor (beta chain) was sequenced for a study of T cell repertoires in cytomegalovirus infection. Regarding this clonotype: The antigen is not known.

Germline CDR1 SGHTA, CDR2 FQGTGA. The length of the CDR3 is 13 residues. The V end was cut by 1 base, the J end by 4 bases, with 7 bases between. Notes on the study in general: Pooled public TCR beta family frequency picked out CMV carriers with the relevant HLA.

TCRdb called the reads again in MiXCR, with one record for every CDR3 protein. The top ten clones hold 1.5% to 2% of a sample with 200,000 to 300,000 distinct CDR3 sequences, about 12% of them seen once. Specimen: PBMCs. The TCR originated in a human donor in good health (CMV status not recorded). Some clones in this sample may be carry-over from other donors' samples. J is TRBJ1-1 and V is TRBV7-3; D might be TRBD1 (5 bases). As DNA, the CDR3 is TGTGCCAGCAGCTTAAGACAGAGCACTGAAGCTTTCTTT. This gives the protein CASSLRQSTEAFF. Full variable domain (missing parts from reference TRBV7-3 and TRBJ1-1): GAGVSQTPSNKVTEKGKYVELRCDPISGHTALYWYRQSLGQGPEFLIYFQGTGAADDSGLPNDRFFAVRPEGSVSTLKIQRTERGDSAVYLCASSLRQSTEAFFGQGTRLTVV.